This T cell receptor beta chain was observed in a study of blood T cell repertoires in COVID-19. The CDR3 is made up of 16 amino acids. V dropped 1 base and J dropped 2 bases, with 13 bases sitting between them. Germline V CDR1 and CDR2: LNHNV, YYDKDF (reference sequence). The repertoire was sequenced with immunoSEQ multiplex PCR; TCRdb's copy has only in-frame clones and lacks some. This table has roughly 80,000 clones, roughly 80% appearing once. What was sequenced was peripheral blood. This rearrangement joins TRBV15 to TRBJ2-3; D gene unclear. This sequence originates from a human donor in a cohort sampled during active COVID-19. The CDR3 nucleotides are TGTGCCACCAGCAGAGGAGTGAACGCGGCCACAGATACGCAGTATTTT. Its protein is CATSRGVNAATDTQYF. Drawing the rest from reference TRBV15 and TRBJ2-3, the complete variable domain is DAMVIQNPRYQVTQFGKPVTLSCSQTLNHNVMYWYQQKSSQAPKLLFHYYDKDFNNEADTPDNFQSRRPNTSFCFLDIRSPGLGDTAMYLCATSRGVNAATDTQYFGPGTRLTVL.